What follows are 19 T cell receptor beta chains derived from one specimen sequenced in a study of OX40 agonist ivuxolimab in advanced cancers. The assay was immunoSEQ multiplex PCR, and TCRdb's table has in-frame clones only and misses some. The sample shows roughly 90,000 clones, approximately 91% of them seen only once. Here the sequenced sample was CD4+ or CD8+ T cells sorted from blood, taken in a trial of the OX40 agonist ivuxolimab. The receptors were gathered from an adult with an advanced solid tumor such as melanoma, head and neck, liver or kidney cancer.

V gene TRBV27 combines with J gene TRBJ2-4; D is possibly TRBD1 (5 bases). The CDR3 has 22 amino acids. CDR1 is MNHEY and CDR2 is SMNVEV in the germline V gene (reference sequence). V gave up 11 bases and J gave up 3 bases, with 41 bases separating them. CDR3 residues: CAPNKRGFPPDSCVVVKNIQYF. The CDR3 coding sequence is TGTGCCCCAAACAAAAGGGGTTTCCCGCCAGATTCATGTGTCGTGGTCAAAAACATTCAGTACTTC.

The rearrangement links TRBV21-1 to TRBJ2-7; TRBD2, the D gene given by the table, was not confirmed from the DNA. TRBV21-1 is a recognized pseudogene. The CDR3 spans 16 residues. The CDR3 loop is CASSKGLAVRAYEQYF. Here the CDR3 DNA reads TGTGCCAGCAGCAAAGGACTAGCGGTTAGGGCCTACGAGCAGTACTTC.

This chain joins TRBV23-1 and TRBJ1-4, with a weak D call TRBD1 (5 bases). TRBV23-1 counts as an open reading frame of uncertain function. The V end lost 6 bases, the J end lost 0 bases, and 11 bases lay between the germline ends. The CDR3 extends over 15 amino acids. The CDR3: CASRPDRATNEKLFF. The CDR3 nucleotides read TGCGCCAGCAGACCAGACAGAGCAACTAATGAAAAACTGTTTTTT.

This chain links TRBV6-5 with TRBJ2-1, with TRBD2 matching over 12 bases. The CDR3 is made up of 15 amino acids. The J segment lost 9 bases and the V segment lost 6 bases, leaving 9 bases of the junction unmatched. CDR1 MNHEY and CDR2 SVGAGI come from the germline V gene. DNA for the CDR3: TGTGCCAGCAGCTTACTAGCGGGAGGCCTGGGTGAGCAGTTCTTC. Its protein is CASSLLAGGLGEQFF.

This clone was detected only once. The chain combines TRBV5-1 with TRBJ2-1, with D maybe TRBD2 (5 bases). Trimming stripped 4 bases from V and 7 bases from J, with 15 bases between. The length of the CDR3 is 14 residues. Germline CDR1 is SGHRS and CDR2 is YFSETQ. Here the CDR3 DNA reads TGCGCCAGCAGCCCGCCTGGGCGAGGGAATGAGCAGTTCTTC. The encoded protein is CASSPPGRGNEQFF.

V gene TRBV28 combines with J gene TRBJ2-5; TRBD2 aligns across 11 bases. The CDR3 is made up of 17 amino acids. CDR1 is MDHEN and CDR2 is SYDVKM in the germline V gene. The ends lost 4 bases at V and 5 bases at J; junction bases unmatched: 12. The CDR3, as DNA: TGTGCCAGCAGTTCAGTAGCGGGAGGGCCGGGTTGGGAGACCCAGTACTTC. This sequence encodes CASSSVAGGPGWETQYF.

J is TRBJ2-1 and V is TRBV9; 13 bases fit TRBD2. The V segment lost 3 bases and the J segment 6 bases; nucleotides outside the gene matches: 3. This CDR3 contains 15 residues. The germline V gene has CDR1 SGDLS and CDR2 YYNGEE. The CDR3 protein is CASSAGTSGINEQFF. The CDR3 DNA reads as TGTGCCAGCAGCGCTGGGACTAGCGGGATCAATGAGCAGTTCTTC.

The genes are TRBV14 and TRBJ2-1; the D gene is possibly TRBD2 (5 bases). Trimming stripped 1 base from V and 3 bases from J, with 13 bases between. Germline assignment: CDR1 SGHDN and CDR2 FVKESK. CDR3 length equals 16 residues. The CDR3 protein is CASSQGRLQLYNEQFF. The DNA of the CDR3 is TGTGCCAGCAGCCAAGGCCGACTACAACTCTACAATGAGCAGTTCTTC.

The rearrangement uses TRBV9 and TRBJ2-2; 8 bases align to TRBD1. Trimming at V came to 2 bases and at J to 7 bases, leaving 10 bases not matched to a gene. Germline V gene lookup returns CDR1 SGDLS and CDR2 YYNGEE. CDR3 size: 16 residues. CDR3 DNA: TGTGCCAGCAGCGTGGACAGGGCGGGCTTTCTCGGGGAGCTGTTTTTT. Protein product: CASSVDRAGFLGELFF.

V usage is TRBV6-5 and J usage is TRBJ2-5; 9 nucleotides line up with TRBD1. With V trimmed by 2 bases and J by 5 bases, 9 bases remained unmatched. Germline lookup yields CDR1 MNHEY and CDR2 SVGAGI. The CDR3 covers 16 residues. CDR3 amino acids: CASSYTQGAGRETQYF. CDR3 coding DNA: TGTGCCAGCAGTTACACACAGGGGGCGGGTAGGGAGACCCAGTACTTC.

Concerning this clone itself: Additional DNA sequences in this sample encode the identical CDR3. This chain joins TRBV10-2 and TRBJ1-5; D is unclear. Trimming stripped 2 bases from V and 0 bases from J, with 2 bases between. The CDR3 covers 13 residues. CDR1 is WSHSY and CDR2 is SAAADI in the germline V gene. The CDR3 coding sequence is TGCGCCAGCAGTGAGAATAGCAATCAGCCCCAGCATTTT. Its protein product is CASSENSNQPQHF.

The chain uses TRBV7-2 and TRBJ2-7; a possible D gene is TRBD2 (7 bases). Germline lookup yields CDR1 SGHTA and CDR2 FQGNSA. The CDR3 is 15 residues long. V was pared by 2 bases and J by 6 bases, with 17 bases between. In nucleotides, the CDR3 is TGTGCCAGCAGCTTAAAAGGGGGAGGGCTTGGCGAGCAGTACTTC. Protein sequence: CASSLKGGGLGEQYF. Variable domain in full (rest from reference TRBV7-2 and TRBJ2-7): GAGVSQSPSNKVTEKGKDVELRCDPISGHTALYWYRQSLGQGLEFLIYFQGNSAPDKSGLPSDRFSAERTGGSVSTLTIQRTQQEDSAVYLCASSLKGGGLGEQYFGPGTRLTVT.

For the CDR3, the DNA is TGTGCCAGCACCCTAATGGGACTAGCGACCGGGGAGCTGTTTTTT. Its translation: CASTLMGLATGELFF. The rearrangement uses TRBV7-9 and TRBJ2-2; 10 bases fit TRBD2. CDR1 SEHNR and CDR2 FQNEAQ come from the germline V gene (reference sequence). The CDR3 contains 15 residues. J lost 5 bases, V lost 7 bases, and 7 bases had no gene match.

The chain carries TRBV6-6 and TRBJ2-5; possible D gene TRBD2, 6 bases. Germline V gene lookup returns CDR1 MNHNY and CDR2 SVGAGI (reference sequence). Trimming removed 2 bases at V and 5 bases at J, with 12 bases between. The CDR3 is 14 amino acids. CDR3 coding DNA: TGTGCCAGCAGTTACGGCGGGGCGGGGGAGACCCAGTACTTC. Its translation is CASSYGGAGETQYF.

CDR3 bases: TGTGCCAGCAGTTTCGGGACAGGGAGATACAATGAGCAGTTCTTC. Its protein is CASSFGTGRYNEQFF. The chain carries TRBV7-2 and TRBJ2-1; 9 nucleotides agree with TRBD1. CDR3 length equals 15 residues. CDR1 and CDR2 (germline): SGHTA, FQGNSA. V dropped 6 bases and J dropped 4; count of bases not matched to a gene: 7. Full variable domain (rest looked up from reference TRBV7-2 and TRBJ2-1): GAGVSQSPSNKVTEKGKDVELRCDPISGHTALYWYRQSLGQGLEFLIYFQGNSAPDKSGLPSDRFSAERTGGSVSTLTIQRTQQEDSAVYLCASSFGTGRYNEQFFGPGTRLTVL.

This chain connects TRBV7-2 to TRBJ2-7; possibly TRBD1 or TRBD2 for D (6 bases each). Germline CDR1 and CDR2: SGHTA and FQGNSA. The CDR3 runs to 16 residues. The V end lost 3 bases, the J end lost 2 bases, and 17 bases lay between the germline ends. In DNA form, the CDR3 reads TGTGCCAGCAGCTTGCATGTCGGGGGCTCTACCTACGAGCAGTACTTC. Its translation is CASSLHVGGSTYEQYF.

The rearrangement uses TRBV28 and TRBJ1-5; no clear D gene. CDR1 is MDHEN, CDR2 SYDVKM, per germline. This CDR3 spans 18 amino acids. V gave up 3 bases and J gave up 2 bases, with 20 bases separating them. The CDR3 nucleotides are TGTGCCAGCAGTTTGGGCCCTCAAGGAGCACTCGGCAATCAGCCCCAGCATTTT. This encodes CASSLGPQGALGNQPQHF. Full variable domain (missing parts from reference TRBV28 and TRBJ1-5): DVKVTQSSRYLVKRTGEKVFLECVQDMDHENMFWYRQDPGLGLRLIYFSYDVKMKEKGDIPEGYSVSREKKERFSLILESASTNQTSMYLCASSLGPQGALGNQPQHFGDGTRLSIL.

The CDR3 reads CASSQTPDRLNTEAFF. The CDR3 region has the DNA TGTGCCAGCAGCCAAACCCCCGACAGACTGAACACTGAAGCTTTCTTT. The chain employs TRBV28 and TRBJ1-1; a weak D match, TRBD1 (5 bases). The ends were cut back, 6 bases at V and 0 bases at J, with 17 bases in the middle. This CDR3 spans 16 amino acids. In germline, CDR1 is MDHEN, CDR2 SYDVKM.

CDR3 bases: TGTGCCAGCAATTCTGGGGCCTCTGGAAACACCATATATTTT. It encodes CASNSGASGNTIYF. The V and J genes are TRBV28 and TRBJ1-3, with D perhaps TRBD1 (5 bases). Per germline, CDR1 MDHEN and CDR2 SYDVKM. The V gene lost 7 bases and the J gene lost 0 bases, with 10 bases spanning the gap. The CDR3 spans 14 residues.